This T cell receptor beta chain was observed in a study of cytomegalovirus exposure and HLA in healthy donors. Primers included in the PCR were 60 Vbeta and 13 Jbeta primers. The table came from immunoSEQ multiplex PCR; TCRdb's copy has only in-frame clones and leaves some out. Counted here are about 200,000 clones, approximately 78% occurring once; the ten biggest clones make up approximately 6.5%. The CDR3 has 15 residues. Germline V gives CDR1 SGHDT, CDR2 YYEEEE. Trimming took off 0 bases at V and 0 bases at J, with 7 bases between the two ends. On this clone itself: Its antigen is unknown.

Overall study findings and caveats: Most observed TCR sequences were rare, whereas some public TCRs were detected in many donors. Some V segments, TRBV6-2 and TRBV6-3 among them, were indistinguishable and were therefore excluded.

The genes are TRBV5-6 and TRBJ2-1; possibly TRBD2 for D (6 bases). This TCR came from a woman aged 45-65 years in good health and CMV-seropositive. What was sequenced was PBMCs. The CDR3 spells CASSLGLVSYNEQFF. The CDR3 nucleotides are TGTGCCAGCAGCTTGGGACTAGTCTCCTACAATGAGCAGTTCTTC.